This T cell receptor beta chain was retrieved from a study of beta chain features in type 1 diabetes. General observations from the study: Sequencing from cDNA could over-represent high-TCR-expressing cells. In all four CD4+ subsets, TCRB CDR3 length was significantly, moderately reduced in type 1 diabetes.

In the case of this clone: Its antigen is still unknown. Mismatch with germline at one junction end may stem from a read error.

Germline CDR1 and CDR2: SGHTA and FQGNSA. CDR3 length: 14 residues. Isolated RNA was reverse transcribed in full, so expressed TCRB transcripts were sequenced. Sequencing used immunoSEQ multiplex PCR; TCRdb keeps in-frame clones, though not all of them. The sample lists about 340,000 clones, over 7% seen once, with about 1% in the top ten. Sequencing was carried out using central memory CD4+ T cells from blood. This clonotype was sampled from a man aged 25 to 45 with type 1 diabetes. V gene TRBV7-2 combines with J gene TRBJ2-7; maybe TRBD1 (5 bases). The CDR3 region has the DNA TGCGCCAGCAGCCAAGAAGGCAGGGACTACGAGCAGTACTTC. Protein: CASSQEGRDYEQYF.